Shown below are 18 T cell receptor beta chains from a single sample sequenced in a study of T-cell reconstitution after alpha-beta-depleted transplantation in children. Unique molecular identifiers were used to barcode this TCRbeta library. TCRdb re-called the PCR reads through MiXCR, storing one row per CDR3 protein. The table shows about 500,000 distinct CDR3 sequences, with around a third occurring only once. The sequenced sample was PBMCs from the stem cell graft donor, obtained from the stem cell graft. These receptors originate from a human donor who donated a stem cell graft to a child with aplastic anemia.

This chain links TRBV5-4 with TRBJ2-7; perhaps TRBD1 as D (6 bases). The germline CDR1 and CDR2 sequences are SGHNT and YYREEE (reference sequence). Trimming removed 2 bases from V and 8 bases from J, with 11 bases in between. This CDR3 has 12 residues. CDR3 sequence (DNA): TGTGCCAGCAGCTTTGGCACAGGGAAGCAGTACGTC. Translation: CASSFGTGKQYV.

The chain recombines TRBV5-6 with TRBJ1-4; D is uncertain. V lost 1 base to trimming and J lost 6 bases, with 10 bases between them. The CDR3 loop spans 14 amino acids. Germline V gives CDR1 SGHDT, CDR2 YYEEEE. The CDR3 DNA is TGTGCCAGCAGCTTGCGACGGGATTATGAAAAACTGTTTTTT. Protein product: CASSLRRDYEKLFF. Together with reference TRBV5-6 and TRBJ1-4, the CDR3 gives the full variable domain: DAGVTQSPTHLIKTRGQQVTLRCSPKSGHDTVSWYQQALGQGPQFIFQYYEEEERQRGNFPDRFSGHQFPNYSSELNVNALLLGDSALYLCASSLRRDYEKLFFGSGTQLSVL.

Only one count was recorded for this clonotype. This chain joins TRBV11-1 and TRBJ2-1; D gene ambiguous. Germline CDR1 reads SGHAT; CDR2 reads FQDESV (reference sequence). The CDR3 extends over 18 amino acids. The ends were cut back, 7 bases at V and 0 bases at J, with 22 bases in the middle. The CDR3 sequence is CASTISGTRRSSYNEQFF. The CDR3 coding sequence is TGTGCCAGCACCATATCGGGCACCCGACGAAGCTCCTACAATGAGCAGTTCTTC.

This clonotype was recorded a few times. This sequence joins TRBV7-2 and TRBJ1-1; D call uncertain. The V gene's germline CDR1 is SGHTA and CDR2 FQGNSA. This CDR3 spans 13 amino acids. Trimming took 2 bases from V and 8 from J, leaving 12 bases between them. This chain's CDR3 is CASSLLSPFEAFF. DNA of the CDR3: TGTGCCAGCAGCTTACTATCGCCTTTCGAAGCTTTCTTT.

The rearrangement joins TRBV9 to TRBJ2-3; D is unresolved. The germline V gene has CDR1 SGDLS and CDR2 YYNGEE. V shed 0 bases and J shed 1 base, with 6 bases lying between them. The CDR3 covers 14 residues. The CDR3 reads CASSVDGRTDTQYF. Written as DNA, the CDR3 is TGTGCCAGCAGCGTAGATGGGCGCACAGATACGCAGTATTTT.

This clonotype was observed a few times. The chain recombines TRBV30 with TRBJ1-2, with D possibly being TRBD1 (5 bases). Germline V gives CDR1 GTSNPN, CDR2 SVGIG (reference sequence). Trimming left V 2 bases short and J 2 bases short, with 6 bases between. There are 12 residues in the CDR3. CDR3 in amino acids: CAWSKGNYGYTF. The CDR3 DNA sequence: TGTGCCTGGAGTAAGGGGAACTATGGCTACACCTTC.

This chain links TRBV12-3 or TRBV12-4 with TRBJ2-7; TRBD1 agrees at 8 bases. This CDR3 contains 15 residues. For the CDR3, the DNA is TGTGCCAGCAGTCTAGGCGGGACAGGAGCCTACGACCAGTACGTC. It specifies CASSLGGTGAYDQYV.

J is TRBJ2-1 and V is TRBV27; possibly TRBD1 or TRBD2 for D (5 bases each). Germline-derived CDR1 and CDR2 are MNHEY and SMNVEV (reference sequence). CDR3 size: 15 residues. Trimming stripped 6 bases from V and 1 base from J, with 13 bases between. This CDR3 reads CASSLGDGSYNEQFF. The CDR3 DNA reads as TGTGCCAGCAGCCTCGGGGACGGATCCTACAATGAGCAGTTCTTC.

This clonotype was observed a handful of times. This CDR3 reads CSASKQTSLVFRYNEQFF. The CDR3 coding sequence is TGCAGTGCTAGCAAACAAACTAGTCTGGTGTTTCGGTACAATGAGCAGTTCTTC. The V gene is TRBV20-1, the J gene TRBJ2-1; a weak D match, TRBD2 (5 bases). This CDR3 is 18 amino acids long. Deletions cut 3 bases from V and 4 bases from J, with 25 bases between. From germline, CDR1 is DFQATT and CDR2 SNEGSKA (reference sequence).

On this clonotype itself: An end of the junction does not agree with germline; a read error may underlie this. The chain links TRBV5-8 to TRBJ2-7; TRBD1 or TRBD2 may be the D gene (5 bases each). The CDR3 is made up of 14 amino acids. Per germline, CDR1 SGHTS and CDR2 YDEGEE. CDR3 coding DNA: TGTGCCAGCAGGTTGGCCCGGGGCCCCTACGAGCAGTACTTC. It specifies CASRLARGPYEQYF.

The table lists this clonotype with a few counts. The J gene is TRBJ1-1, the V gene TRBV29-1; no definite D call. CDR3 length equals 14 residues. V was pared by 4 bases and J by 7 bases, with 19 bases between. Per the germline V gene, CDR1 is SQVTM and CDR2 is ANQGSEA. The CDR3 loop is CSVVAPLGGSEAFF. The CDR3 nucleotides are TGCAGCGTTGTGGCCCCTTTGGGTGGAAGTGAAGCTTTCTTT.

The CDR3 DNA reads TGTGCCAGCAGCATAGACCCCGCGGCTAATGAAAAACTGTTTTTT. As protein: CASSIDPAANEKLFF. The chain uses TRBV5-4 and TRBJ1-4; D is ambiguous. From germline, CDR1 is SGHNT and CDR2 YYREEE (reference sequence). V lost 4 bases and J 3 bases, leaving 13 bases between the germline ends. The CDR3 extends over 15 amino acids. Looking up the rest from reference TRBV5-4 and TRBJ1-4 gives the full variable domain: ETGVTQSPTHLIKTRGQQVTLRCSSQSGHNTVSWYQQALGQGPQFIFQYYREEENGRGNFPPRFSGLQFPNYSSELNVNALELDDSALYLCASSIDPAANEKLFFGSGTQLSVL.

The chain combines TRBV29-1 with TRBJ1-6; tentatively, D is TRBD1 (5 bases). The germline CDR1 and CDR2 sequences are SQVTM and ANQGSEA. The CDR3 runs to 14 residues. V dropped 7 bases and J dropped 5 bases, with 15 bases sitting between them. For the CDR3, the DNA is TGCAGCGCCAGAACAGGACAAGATAATTCACCCCTCCACTTT. Translating gives CSARTGQDNSPLHF.

The CDR3: CASNPTGGRAYNEQFF. CDR3 sequence (DNA): TGTGCCAGCAACCCCACTGGCGGGAGGGCCTACAATGAGCAGTTCTTC. V and J are TRBV12-3 or TRBV12-4 and TRBJ2-1; 9 positions agree with TRBD2. Trimming took 7 bases from V and 2 from J; bases not matched to a gene: 9. The CDR3 totals 16 residues.

The V gene is TRBV18, the J gene TRBJ2-1; TRBD1 agrees at 9 bases. The J segment lost 5 bases and the V segment lost 5 bases, leaving 7 bases of the junction unmatched. Germline V gene data show CDR1 as KGHSH and CDR2 as LQKENI. This CDR3 has 15 amino acids. The DNA of the CDR3 is TGTGCCAGCTCATCCCGGGACAGGGTCGACAATGAGCAGTTCTTC. Translated, it gives CASSSRDRVDNEQFF.

The CDR3 loop reads CASSLRVRKAEAFF. DNA for the CDR3: TGTGCCAGCAGTTTAAGGGTCAGAAAAGCTGAAGCTTTCTTT. The J gene is TRBJ1-1, the V gene TRBV28; D not resolved. This CDR3 is built from 14 residues. Per the germline V gene, CDR1 is MDHEN and CDR2 is SYDVKM. Trimming stripped 2 bases from V and 6 bases from J, with 13 bases between.

In this sample, this clonotype turned up a few times. V gene TRBV6-1 combines with J gene TRBJ2-2; 13 bases match TRBD2. This CDR3 has 16 residues. With 3 bases clipped from V and 4 bases from J, the junction kept 2 bases outside the gene matches. The V gene's germline CDR1 is MNHNS and CDR2 SASEGT. The CDR3 reads CASSDWTSGGTGELFF. The CDR3 nucleotides read TGTGCCAGCAGTGACTGGACTAGCGGGGGCACCGGGGAGCTGTTTTTT.

This sequence joins TRBV29-1 and TRBJ1-1, with unresolved D. The V end was cut by 3 bases, the J end by 3 bases, with 14 bases between. CDR3 size: 14 residues. Germline V gene lookup returns CDR1 SQVTM and CDR2 ANQGSEA. The CDR3 bases are TGCAGCGTTGAGGCCCGGAAGGCTTACACTGAAGCTTTCTTT. Amino acids: CSVEARKAYTEAFF.